The present T cell receptor beta chain was sequenced within a study of beta chain features in type 1 diabetes (dated by TCRdb to the late 2010s). About the study as a whole: No differences in mean age, gender distribution, total cell number or subset yield were found between patients and healthy donors. A total of about 100,000,000 sorted cells were examined across all samples, and RNA yield correlated strongly with the number of cells per subset. The study compared TCRB repertoires of sorted circulating CD4+ T cell subsets between recently diagnosed type 1 diabetes patients and matched healthy donors. Regulatory and stem cell-like memory subsets were obtained from only 8 patients and roughly 8 healthy donors, while naive and central memory subsets were obtained from all 30 or so donors.

Each donor gave one peripheral blood draw, roughly 110 mL on average, collected into heparinised tubes. Using a panel that included CD45RO, CCR7, CD25, CD127, CD95 and CD27, naive, central memory, regulatory and stem cell-like memory CD4+ T cells were sorted on a BD FACSAria II. A purity above 98% was achieved for all sorted populations. PBMCs were isolated right away by Lymphoprep density gradient centrifugation and were stained directly, without culture. So that batch effects would be minimized, each experiment stained and sorted samples in pairs, pairing one healthy donor with one patient. Concerning this clone itself: Its target antigen remains unknown. No per-base quality is available; no much larger clone lies one base away.

From V the trimming removes 3 bases and from J it removes 5 bases, while the gene matches leave 9 bases of the junction unaccounted for. The CDR3 runs 15 amino acids, cysteine and phenylalanine included. Just the 45-base CDR3 DNA is kept, in frame starting at base 1. Looking up the germline V gene yields CDR1 SGHNT and CDR2 YENEEA. The entire isolated RNA was reverse transcribed using the High Capacity cDNA Reverse Transcription Kit, and thus expressed TCRB transcripts were sequenced. Deep immunoSEQ sequencing was applied to naive, central memory and regulatory T cell samples, giving an average of roughly 3.5 million total reads per sample. Sorted cells were lysed in RLT buffer, and RNA was extracted using DNase-treated RNeasy Micro or Mini kits according to cell number. To prevent cross-contamination, each cell subset was processed individually, whereas patient and healthy donor samples were processed jointly. The immunoSEQ multiplex PCR was used to amplify TCRB sequences from cDNA, yielding 87-bp fragments that span the CDR3 region. Sequencing of the amplicons was performed on the Illumina HiSeq platform. As for how the authors treated the data: Synthetic template baselines were used to correct PCR bias computationally, reads within Hamming distance 2 were collapsed together, and singletons that could not be merged were discarded. Reads were aligned against IMGT so that V, D and J genes, CDR3 length and insertions or deletions at six rearrangement sites could be assigned. Within each subset, clonotype counts were normalized to sorted cell number, and only after that were true diversity and Gini coefficients computed with the tcR R package. The overlap coefficient, calculated on TCRB nucleotide sequences, was used to measure repertoire sharing. TCRdb provides this immuneACCESS table in a form limited to in-frame rearrangements. Some clones are lacking; in checked studies, under half of them reflect an unresolved V gene, and why the rest are absent is not known. V and J calls and clone size are those listed in that table; D and trimming were worked out from the DNA. Across this sample there are more than 150,000 clones, with about 13% seen only once. Less than 0.7% of the sample is taken by the ten largest.

Results and caveats for the whole study, not just this receptor: PCR might favor shorter templates, but patient and control samples were amplified and corrected together, so any skew would affect both groups equally. Because the HLA sub-analyses included only small numbers of individuals, any influence of HLA type on TCRB rearrangement was left unresolved. Naive, central memory and regulatory TCRB repertoires appeared more similar among patients than among healthy donors. In all four CD4+ subsets, TCRB CDR3 length was moderately but significantly shorter in type 1 diabetes patients. At VDJ recombination sites, type 1 diabetes patients had fewer insertions and more deleted nucleotides, which implies abnormalities in thymic rearrangement. Because cDNA was sequenced instead of genomic DNA, highly expressing activated cells could be over-represented, though the groups showed no difference in activation or CD3 levels.

The rearranged segments are TRBV11-3 and TRBJ2-5; 7 bases in between match TRBD1. The sample comprised central memory CD4+ T cells from blood. The TCR comes from a woman aged 18-30 years in good health. The CDR3 is CASSLTGISTETQYF. The nucleotide sequence is TGTGCCAGCAGCTTGACAGGGATTAGCACGGAGACCCAGTACTTC.